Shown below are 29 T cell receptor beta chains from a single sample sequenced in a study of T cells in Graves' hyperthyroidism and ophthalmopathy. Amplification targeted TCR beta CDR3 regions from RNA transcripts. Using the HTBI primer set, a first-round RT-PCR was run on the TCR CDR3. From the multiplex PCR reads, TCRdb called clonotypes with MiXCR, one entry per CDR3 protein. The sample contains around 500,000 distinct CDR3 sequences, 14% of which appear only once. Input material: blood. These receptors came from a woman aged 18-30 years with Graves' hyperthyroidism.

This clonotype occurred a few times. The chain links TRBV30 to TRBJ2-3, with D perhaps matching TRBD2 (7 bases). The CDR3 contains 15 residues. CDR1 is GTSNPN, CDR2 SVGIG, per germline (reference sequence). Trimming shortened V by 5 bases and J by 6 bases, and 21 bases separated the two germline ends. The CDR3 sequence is CAWHAGASGADTQYF. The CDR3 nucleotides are TGTGCCTGGCACGCGGGGGCCTCTGGTGCGGATACGCAGTATTTT.

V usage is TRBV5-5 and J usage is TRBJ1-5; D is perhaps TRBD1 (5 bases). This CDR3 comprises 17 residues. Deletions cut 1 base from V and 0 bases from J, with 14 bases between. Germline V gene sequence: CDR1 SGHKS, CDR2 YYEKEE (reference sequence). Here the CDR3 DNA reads TGTGCCAGCAGCTTGAGGGTAACGGGGGTTAGCAATCAGCCCCAGCATTTT. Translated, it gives CASSLRVTGVSNQPQHF.

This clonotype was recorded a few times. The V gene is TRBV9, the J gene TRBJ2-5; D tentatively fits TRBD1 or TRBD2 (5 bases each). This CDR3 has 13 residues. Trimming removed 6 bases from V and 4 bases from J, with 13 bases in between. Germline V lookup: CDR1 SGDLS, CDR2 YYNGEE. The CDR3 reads CASKGRDGETQYF. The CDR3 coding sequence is TGTGCCAGCAAGGGCAGGGACGGAGAGACCCAGTACTTC.

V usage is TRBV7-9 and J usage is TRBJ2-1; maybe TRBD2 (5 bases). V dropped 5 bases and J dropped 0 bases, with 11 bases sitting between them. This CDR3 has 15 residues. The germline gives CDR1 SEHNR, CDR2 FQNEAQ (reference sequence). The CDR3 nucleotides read TGTGCCAGCAGCCGAGAGGGCTACTCCTACAATGAGCAGTTCTTC. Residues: CASSREGYSYNEQFF.

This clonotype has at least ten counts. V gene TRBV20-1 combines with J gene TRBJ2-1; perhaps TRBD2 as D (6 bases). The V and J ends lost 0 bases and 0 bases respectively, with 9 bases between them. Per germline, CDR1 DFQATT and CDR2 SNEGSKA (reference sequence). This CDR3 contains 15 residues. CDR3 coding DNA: TGCAGTGCTAGAGATAGCGGAGGCTCCTACAATGAGCAGTTCTTC. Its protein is CSARDSGGSYNEQFF.

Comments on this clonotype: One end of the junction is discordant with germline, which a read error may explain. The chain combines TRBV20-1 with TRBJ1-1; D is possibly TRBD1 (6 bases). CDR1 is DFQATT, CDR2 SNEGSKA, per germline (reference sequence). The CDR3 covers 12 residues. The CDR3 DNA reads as TGCAGTGCGAGAGGGGGGCCCACTGAAGCTTTCTTT. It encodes CSARGGPTEAFF.

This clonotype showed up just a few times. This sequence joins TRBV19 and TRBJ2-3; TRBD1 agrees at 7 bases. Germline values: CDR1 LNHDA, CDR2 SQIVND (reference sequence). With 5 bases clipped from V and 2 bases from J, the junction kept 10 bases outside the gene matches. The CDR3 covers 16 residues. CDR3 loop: CASSLRSTGYTDTQYF. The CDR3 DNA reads TGTGCCAGTAGTCTCCGATCGACAGGGTACACAGATACGCAGTATTTT.

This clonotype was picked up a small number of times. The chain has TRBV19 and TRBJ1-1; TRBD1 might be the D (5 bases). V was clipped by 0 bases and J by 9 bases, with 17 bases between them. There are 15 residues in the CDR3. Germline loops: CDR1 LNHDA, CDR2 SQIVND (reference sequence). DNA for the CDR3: TGTGCCAGTAGTATAGATCGGGACGCAACTCCCAAAGCTTTCTTT. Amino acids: CASSIDRDATPKAFF.

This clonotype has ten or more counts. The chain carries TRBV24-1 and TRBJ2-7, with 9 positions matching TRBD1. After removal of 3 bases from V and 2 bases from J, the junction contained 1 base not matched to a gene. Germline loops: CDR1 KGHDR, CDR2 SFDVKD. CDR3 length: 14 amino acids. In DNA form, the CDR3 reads TGTGCCACCAGTGATAGGGACAGGGCCTACGAGCAGTACTTC. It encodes CATSDRDRAYEQYF.

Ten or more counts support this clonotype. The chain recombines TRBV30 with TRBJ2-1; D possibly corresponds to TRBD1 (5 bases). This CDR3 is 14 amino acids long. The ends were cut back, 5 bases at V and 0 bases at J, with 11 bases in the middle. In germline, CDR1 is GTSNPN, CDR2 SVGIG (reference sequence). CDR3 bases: TGTGCCTGGGGACAACGAATCTCCTACAATGAGCAGTTCTTC. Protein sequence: CAWGQRISYNEQFF.

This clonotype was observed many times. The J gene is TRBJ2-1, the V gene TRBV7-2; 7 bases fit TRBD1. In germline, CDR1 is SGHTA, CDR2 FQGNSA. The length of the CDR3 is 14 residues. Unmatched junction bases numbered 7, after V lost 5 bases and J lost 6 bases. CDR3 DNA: TGTGCCAGCAGCCGCCGAGGGGGCCCCAATGAGCAGTTCTTC. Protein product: CASSRRGGPNEQFF.

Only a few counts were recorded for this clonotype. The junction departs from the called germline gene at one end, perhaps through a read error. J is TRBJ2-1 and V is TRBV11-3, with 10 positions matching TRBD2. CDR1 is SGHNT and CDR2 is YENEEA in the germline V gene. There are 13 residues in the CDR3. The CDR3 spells CTSSNLAGDGQFF. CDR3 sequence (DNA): TGTACCAGCAGCAATCTAGCGGGAGACGGGCAGTTCTTC. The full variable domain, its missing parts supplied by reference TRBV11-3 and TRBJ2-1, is EAGVVQSPRYKIIEKKQPVAFWCNPISGHNTLYWYLQNLGQGPELLIRYENEEAVDDSQLPKDRFSAERLKGVDSTLKIQPAELGDSAVYLCTSSNLAGDGQFFGPGTRLTVL.

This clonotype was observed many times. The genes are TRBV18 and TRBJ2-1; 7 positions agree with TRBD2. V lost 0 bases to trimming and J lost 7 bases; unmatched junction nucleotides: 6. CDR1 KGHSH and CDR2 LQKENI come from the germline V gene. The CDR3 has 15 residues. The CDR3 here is CASSPPAGVGNEQFF. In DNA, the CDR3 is TGTGCCAGCTCACCACCTGCGGGAGTGGGAAATGAGCAGTTCTTC. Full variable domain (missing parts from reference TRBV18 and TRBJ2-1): NAGVMQNPRHLVRRRGQEARLRCSPMKGHSHVYWYRQLPEEGLKFMVYLQKENIIDESGMPKERFSAEFPKEGPSILRIQQVVRGDSAAYFCASSPPAGVGNEQFFGPGTRLTVL.

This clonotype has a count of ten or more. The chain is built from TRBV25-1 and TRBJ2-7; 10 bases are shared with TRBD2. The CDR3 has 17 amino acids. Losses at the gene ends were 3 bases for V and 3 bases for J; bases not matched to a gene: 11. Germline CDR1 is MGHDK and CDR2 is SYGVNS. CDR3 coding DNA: TGTGCCAGCAGTGAGGCAGGGGGAAGGACTAGCGGCTACGAGCAGTACTTC. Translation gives CASSEAGGRTSGYEQYF.

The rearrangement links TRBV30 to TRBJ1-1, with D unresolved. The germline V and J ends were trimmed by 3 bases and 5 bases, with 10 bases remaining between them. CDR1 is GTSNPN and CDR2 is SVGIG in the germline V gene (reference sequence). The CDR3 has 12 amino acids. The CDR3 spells CAWRDTWTEAFF. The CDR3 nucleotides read TGTGCCTGGAGGGATACATGGACTGAAGCTTTCTTT.

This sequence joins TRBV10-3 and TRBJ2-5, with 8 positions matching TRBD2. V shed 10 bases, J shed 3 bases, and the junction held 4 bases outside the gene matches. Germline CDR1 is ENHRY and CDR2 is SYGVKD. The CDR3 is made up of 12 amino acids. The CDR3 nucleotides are TGTGCCACAACAGCGGGAGAAGAGACCCAGTACTTC. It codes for CATTAGEETQYF.

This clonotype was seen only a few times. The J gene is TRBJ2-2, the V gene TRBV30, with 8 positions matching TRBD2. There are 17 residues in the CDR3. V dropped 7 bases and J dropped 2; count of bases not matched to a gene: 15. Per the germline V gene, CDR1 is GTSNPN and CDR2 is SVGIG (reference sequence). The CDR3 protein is CAYTPPGREDNTGELFF. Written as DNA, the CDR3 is TGTGCCTATACCCCCCCCGGGCGGGAGGATAACACCGGGGAGCTGTTTTTT.

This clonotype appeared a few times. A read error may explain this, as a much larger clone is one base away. The CDR3 spells CSAGPWTGLAHGYTF. CDR3 in DNA: TGCAGTGCTGGCCCTTGGACAGGGTTGGCGCATGGCTACACCTTC. The gene calls are TRBV20-1 and TRBJ1-2; 8 bases fit TRBD1. This CDR3 region has 15 residues. J was trimmed by 6 bases and V by 5 bases; bases with no gene match: 14. Germline V CDR1 and CDR2: DFQATT, SNEGSKA (reference sequence).

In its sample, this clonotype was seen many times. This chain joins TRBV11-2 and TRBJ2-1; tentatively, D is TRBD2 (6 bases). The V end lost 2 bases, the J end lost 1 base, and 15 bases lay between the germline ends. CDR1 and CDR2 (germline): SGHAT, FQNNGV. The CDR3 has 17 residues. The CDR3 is CASSLPGTYWSYNEQFF. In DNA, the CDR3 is TGTGCCAGCAGCTTACCCGGGACTTATTGGTCCTACAATGAGCAGTTCTTC.

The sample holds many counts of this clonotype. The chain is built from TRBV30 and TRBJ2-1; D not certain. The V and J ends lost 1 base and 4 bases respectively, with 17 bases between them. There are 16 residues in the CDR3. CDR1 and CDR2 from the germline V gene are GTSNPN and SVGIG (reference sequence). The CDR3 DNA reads TGTGCCTGGAGTGCAACCTCCCTGGCTCGGTACAATGAGCAGTTCTTC. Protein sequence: CAWSATSLARYNEQFF.

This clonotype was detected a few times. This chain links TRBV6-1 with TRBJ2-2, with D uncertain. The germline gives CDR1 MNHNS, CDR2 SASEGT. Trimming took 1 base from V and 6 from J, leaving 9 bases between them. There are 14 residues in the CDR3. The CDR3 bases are TGTGCCAGCAGTGAAGTTGGAGTCGCCGGGGAGCTGTTTTTT. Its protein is CASSEVGVAGELFF.

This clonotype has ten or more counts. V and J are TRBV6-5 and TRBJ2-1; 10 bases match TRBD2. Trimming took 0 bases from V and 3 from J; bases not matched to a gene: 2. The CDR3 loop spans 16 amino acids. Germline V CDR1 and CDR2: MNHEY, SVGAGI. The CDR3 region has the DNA TGTGCCAGCAGTTACTCCGGGACTAGCGTCTACAATGAGCAGTTCTTC. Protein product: CASSYSGTSVYNEQFF.

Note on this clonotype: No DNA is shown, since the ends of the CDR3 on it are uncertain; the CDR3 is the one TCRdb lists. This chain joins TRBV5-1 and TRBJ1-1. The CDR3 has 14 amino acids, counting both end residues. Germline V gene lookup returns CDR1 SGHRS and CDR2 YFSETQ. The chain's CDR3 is CASSWGQGNTEALF.

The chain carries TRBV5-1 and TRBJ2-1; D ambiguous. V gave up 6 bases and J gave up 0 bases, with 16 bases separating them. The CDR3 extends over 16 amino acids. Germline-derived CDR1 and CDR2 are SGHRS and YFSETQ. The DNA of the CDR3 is TGCGCCAGCAACCCCGCGACCCACACCTCCTACAATGAGCAGTTCTTC. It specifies CASNPATHTSYNEQFF.

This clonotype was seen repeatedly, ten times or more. The CDR3 is CASSERSVWQFF. The CDR3 region has the DNA TGTGCCAGCAGTGAGCGTAGCGTATGGCAGTTCTTC. This sequence joins TRBV6-1 and TRBJ2-1; D possibly corresponds to TRBD2 (5 bases). V shed 3 bases and J shed 12 bases, with 12 bases lying between them. The germline V gene encodes CDR1 MNHNS and CDR2 SASEGT. The CDR3 extends over 12 amino acids.

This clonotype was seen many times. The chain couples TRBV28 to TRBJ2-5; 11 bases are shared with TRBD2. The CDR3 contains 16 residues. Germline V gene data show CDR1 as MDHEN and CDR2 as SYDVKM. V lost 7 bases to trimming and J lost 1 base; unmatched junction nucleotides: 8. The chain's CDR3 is CASNRGLAGFQETQYF. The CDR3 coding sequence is TGTGCCAGCAATCGAGGACTAGCGGGCTTCCAAGAGACCCAGTACTTC.

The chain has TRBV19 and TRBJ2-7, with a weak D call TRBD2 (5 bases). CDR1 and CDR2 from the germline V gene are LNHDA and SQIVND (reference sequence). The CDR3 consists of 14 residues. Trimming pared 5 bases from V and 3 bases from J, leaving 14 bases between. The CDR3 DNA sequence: TGTGCCAGTAGTCCTGGACTGACCTTCTACGAGCAGTACTTC. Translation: CASSPGLTFYEQYF.

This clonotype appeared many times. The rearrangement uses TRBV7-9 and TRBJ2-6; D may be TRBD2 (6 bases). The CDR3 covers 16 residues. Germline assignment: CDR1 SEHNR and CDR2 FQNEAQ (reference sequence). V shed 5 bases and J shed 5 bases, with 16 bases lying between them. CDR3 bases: TGTGCCAGCAGCCCCGTCGGAGGGGTTAGGGCCAACGTCCTGACTTTC. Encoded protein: CASSPVGGVRANVLTF.

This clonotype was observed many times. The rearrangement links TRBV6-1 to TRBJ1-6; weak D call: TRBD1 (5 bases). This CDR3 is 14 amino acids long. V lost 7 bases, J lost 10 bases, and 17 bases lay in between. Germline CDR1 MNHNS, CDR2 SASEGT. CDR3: CASNPQVRESPLHF. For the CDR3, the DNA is TGTGCCAGCAACCCACAGGTTCGCGAATCACCCCTCCACTTT.